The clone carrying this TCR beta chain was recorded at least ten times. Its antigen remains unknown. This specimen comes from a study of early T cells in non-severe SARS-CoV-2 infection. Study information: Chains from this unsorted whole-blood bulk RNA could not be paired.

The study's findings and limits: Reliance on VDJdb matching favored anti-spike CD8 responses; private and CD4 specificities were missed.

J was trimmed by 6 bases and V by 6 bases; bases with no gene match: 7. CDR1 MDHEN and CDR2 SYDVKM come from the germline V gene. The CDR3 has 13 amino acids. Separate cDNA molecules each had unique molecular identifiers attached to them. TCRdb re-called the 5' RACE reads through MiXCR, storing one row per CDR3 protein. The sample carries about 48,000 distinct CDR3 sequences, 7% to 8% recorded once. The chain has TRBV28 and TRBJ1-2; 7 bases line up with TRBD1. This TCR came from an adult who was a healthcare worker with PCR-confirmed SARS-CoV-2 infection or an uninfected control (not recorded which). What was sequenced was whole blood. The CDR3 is CASSEGGADGYTF. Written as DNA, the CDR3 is TGTGCCAGCAGCGAAGGGGGCGCCGATGGCTACACCTTC.